This is a list of T cell receptor beta chains from one sample in a study of T cells in tuberculosis. The data were produced by immunoSEQ multiplex PCR, yet TCRdb's version contains in-frame clones alone and is incomplete. The sample has about 33,000 clones; over 95% are singletons. Source material: PBMCs. These TCRs come from a donor aged 5 to 30 with latent tuberculosis or without tuberculosis infection. The CDR3 runs from the conserved cysteine through the conserved F or W. Fields, in order: V gene, J gene, D gene, clone size, CDR3 protein, CDR3 DNA. D genes are given only for firm matches. Only some rows state a clone size, as once, few, many or a class for expanded clones.

V gene: TRBV2; J gene: TRBJ2-1; D gene: .; clone size: .; CDR3 protein: CASSVYNEQFF; CDR3 DNA: TGTGCCAGCAGTGTATACAATGAGCAGTTCTTC
V gene: TRBV5-1; J gene: TRBJ1-5; D gene: .; clone size: .; CDR3 protein: CASSRAGGSNQPQHF; CDR3 DNA: TGCGCCAGCAGCCGGGCGGGGGGTAGCAATCAGCCCCAGCATTTT
V gene: TRBV9; J gene: TRBJ2-3; D gene: TRBD2; clone size: .; CDR3 protein: CASSVELAGTSSTDTQYF; CDR3 DNA: TGTGCCAGCAGCGTAGAACTAGCGGGGACTTCTAGCACAGATACGCAGTATTTT
V gene: TRBV6-5; J gene: TRBJ1-1; D gene: .; clone size: .; CDR3 protein: CASSGTLLNTEAFF; CDR3 DNA: TGTGCCAGCAGTGGGACACTATTGAACACTGAAGCTTTCTTT
V gene: TRBV19; J gene: TRBJ1-2; D gene: .; clone size: .; CDR3 protein: CASSIGHPNYGYTF; CDR3 DNA: TGTGCCAGTAGTATAGGGCACCCTAACTATGGCTACACCTTC
V gene: TRBV15; J gene: TRBJ2-7; D gene: TRBD2; clone size: .; CDR3 protein: CATSRDFSGGLNEQYF; CDR3 DNA: TGTGCCACCAGCAGAGATTTTAGCGGGGGGCTTAACGAGCAGTACTTC
V gene: TRBV4-1; J gene: TRBJ2-1; D gene: TRBD2; clone size: .; CDR3 protein: CATGGEGKYNEQFF; CDR3 DNA: TGCGCCACTGGGGGGGAGGGAAAATACAATGAGCAGTTCTTC
V gene: TRBV6-5; J gene: TRBJ1-2; D gene: TRBD1; clone size: .; CDR3 protein: CASSEGAPYGYTF; CDR3 DNA: TGTGCCAGCTCTGAGGGGGCTCCCTACGGCTACACCTTC
V gene: TRBV27; J gene: TRBJ1-5; D gene: .; clone size: .; CDR3 protein: CASRAGQYSNQPQHF; CDR3 DNA: TGTGCCAGCAGAGCCGGACAGTATAGCAATCAGCCCCAGCATTTT
V gene: TRBV29-1; J gene: TRBJ1-2; D gene: .; clone size: .; CDR3 protein: CSVLRGGGDGYTF; CDR3 DNA: TGCAGCGTCCTGCGGGGAGGGGGGGATGGCTACACCTTC
V gene: TRBV25-1; J gene: TRBJ2-7; D gene: .; clone size: .; CDR3 protein: CASSELADRLGQYF; CDR3 DNA: TGTGCCAGCAGTGAATTGGCCGACAGACTAGGGCAGTACTTC
V gene: TRBV11-2; J gene: TRBJ1-2; D gene: .; clone size: .; CDR3 protein: CASSLSDGGYGYTF; CDR3 DNA: TGTGCCAGCAGCTTAAGCGACGGTGGCTATGGCTACACCTTC
V gene: TRBV6-1; J gene: TRBJ1-1; D gene: .; clone size: .; CDR3 protein: CASSEVRRGEAFF; CDR3 DNA: TGTGCCAGCAGTGAAGTCCGCAGGGGTGAAGCTTTCTTT
V gene: TRBV6-5; J gene: TRBJ2-7; D gene: TRBD2; clone size: .; CDR3 protein: CASSWLAGQYEQYF; CDR3 DNA: TGTGCCAGCAGTTGGCTAGCGGGACAGTACGAGCAGTACTTC
V gene: TRBV4-1; J gene: TRBJ2-5; D gene: TRBD1; clone size: .; CDR3 protein: CASSSTGGSQETQYF; CDR3 DNA: TGCGCCAGCAGCAGTACAGGGGGCTCCCAAGAGACCCAGTACTTC
V gene: TRBV19; J gene: TRBJ1-1; D gene: .; clone size: .; CDR3 protein: CASSIPGNTEAFF; CDR3 DNA: TGTGCCAGTAGTATTCCCGGGAACACTGAAGCTTTCTTT
V gene: TRBV9; J gene: TRBJ2-3; D gene: TRBD2; clone size: .; CDR3 protein: CASSVVGGGTDTQYF; CDR3 DNA: TGTGCCAGCAGCGTAGTTGGCGGGGGGACAGATACGCAGTATTTT
V gene: TRBV5-1; J gene: TRBJ2-5; D gene: TRBD1; clone size: .; CDR3 protein: CASSLPGQIQETQYF; CDR3 DNA: TGCGCCAGCAGCTTGCCGGGACAGATACAAGAGACCCAGTACTTC
V gene: TRBV5-1; J gene: TRBJ2-5; D gene: TRBD1; clone size: .; CDR3 protein: CASSSGTGGIGQETQYF; CDR3 DNA: TGCGCCAGCAGCTCCGGGACAGGGGGCATCGGCCAAGAGACCCAGTACTTC
V gene: TRBV14; J gene: TRBJ2-5; D gene: .; clone size: .; CDR3 protein: CASSQGYFEQETQYF; CDR3 DNA: TGTGCCAGCAGCCAAGGGTACTTCGAACAAGAGACCCAGTACTTC
V gene: TRBV4-1; J gene: TRBJ2-1; D gene: .; clone size: .; CDR3 protein: CASSQESTDEQFF; CDR3 DNA: TGCGCCAGCAGCCAAGAATCTACGGATGAGCAGTTCTTC
V gene: TRBV27; J gene: TRBJ2-3; D gene: .; clone size: .; CDR3 protein: CASTFSGTDTQYF; CDR3 DNA: TGTGCCAGCACTTTCTCCGGCACAGATACGCAGTATTTT
V gene: TRBV29-1; J gene: TRBJ2-1; D gene: TRBD2; clone size: .; CDR3 protein: CSVEDRLADEQFF; CDR3 DNA: TGCAGCGTTGAAGATAGACTAGCGGATGAGCAGTTCTTC
V gene: TRBV19; J gene: TRBJ2-7; D gene: .; clone size: once; CDR3 protein: CASSADTDPYEQYF; CDR3 DNA: TGTGCCAGTAGTGCCGACACCGATCCCTACGAGCAGTACTTC
V gene: TRBV27; J gene: TRBJ1-1; D gene: TRBD1; clone size: .; CDR3 protein: CASSSTGTGNTEAFF; CDR3 DNA: TGTGCCAGCAGTTCTACCGGGACAGGGAACACTGAAGCTTTCTTT
V gene: TRBV29-1; J gene: TRBJ1-5; D gene: .; clone size: .; CDR3 protein: CSVLSGDGQPQHF; CDR3 DNA: TGCAGCGTTCTTTCAGGGGATGGGCAGCCCCAGCATTTT
V gene: TRBV29-1; J gene: TRBJ2-7; D gene: .; clone size: .; CDR3 protein: CSVSRGYEQYF; CDR3 DNA: TGCAGCGTTTCCAGGGGCTACGAGCAGTACTTC
V gene: TRBV5-1; J gene: TRBJ2-5; D gene: .; clone size: .; CDR3 protein: CASSWVEAGQQETQYF; CDR3 DNA: TGCGCCAGCAGCTGGGTAGAGGCGGGCCAACAAGAGACCCAGTACTTC
V gene: TRBV6-5; J gene: TRBJ2-2; D gene: .; clone size: .; CDR3 protein: CASSYGPGVGELFF; CDR3 DNA: TGTGCCAGCAGTTACGGGCCAGGGGTCGGGGAGCTGTTTTTT
V gene: TRBV11-2; J gene: TRBJ2-7; D gene: TRBD1; clone size: .; CDR3 protein: CASSPYGTGYNAYEQYF; CDR3 DNA: TGTGCCAGCAGCCCATACGGGACAGGGTATAATGCCTACGAGCAGTACTTC
V gene: TRBV5-4; J gene: TRBJ1-2; D gene: TRBD1; clone size: .; CDR3 protein: CASSREAGGANYGYTF; CDR3 DNA: TGTGCCAGCAGCAGAGAGGCAGGGGGCGCGAACTATGGCTACACCTTC
V gene: TRBV27; J gene: TRBJ2-1; D gene: TRBD2; clone size: once; CDR3 protein: CASSPPTGTSLSAEQFF; CDR3 DNA: TGTGCCAGCAGTCCCCCAACCGGGACTAGTTTAAGCGCTGAGCAGTTCTTC
V gene: TRBV7-3; J gene: TRBJ2-7; D gene: TRBD2; clone size: once; CDR3 protein: CASSPGSGTSSYEQYF; CDR3 DNA: TGTGCCAGCAGCCCGGGCAGCGGGACTAGCAGCTACGAGCAGTACTTC
V gene: TRBV10-1; J gene: TRBJ2-1; D gene: .; clone size: .; CDR3 protein: CASSTSTSGSSYNEQFF; CDR3 DNA: .
V gene: TRBV30; J gene: TRBJ2-5; D gene: TRBD2; clone size: .; CDR3 protein: CAWTSGNVQETQYF; CDR3 DNA: TGTGCCTGGACTAGCGGGAACGTCCAAGAGACCCAGTACTTC
V gene: TRBV29-1; J gene: TRBJ2-1; D gene: .; clone size: .; CDR3 protein: CSVEDPKGIIYNEQFF; CDR3 DNA: TGCAGCGTTGAAGATCCGAAGGGGATTATCTACAATGAGCAGTTCTTC
V gene: TRBV18; J gene: TRBJ1-6; D gene: TRBD1; clone size: .; CDR3 protein: CASSPPGQGVYNSPLHF; CDR3 DNA: TGTGCCAGCTCACCACCCGGACAGGGGGTCTATAATTCACCCCTCCACTTT
V gene: TRBV7-9; J gene: TRBJ2-7; D gene: TRBD1; clone size: .; CDR3 protein: CASSPGQGGTYEQYF; CDR3 DNA: TGTGCCAGCAGCCCCGGACAGGGGGGGACCTACGAGCAGTACTTC
V gene: TRBV28; J gene: TRBJ2-7; D gene: TRBD2; clone size: .; CDR3 protein: CASINGGSAHEQYF; CDR3 DNA: TGTGCCAGCATTAACGGGGGGTCCGCCCACGAGCAGTACTTC
V gene: TRBV2; J gene: TRBJ2-3; D gene: TRBD2; clone size: .; CDR3 protein: CASSVGLAPDTQYF; CDR3 DNA: TGTGCCAGCAGTGTGGGACTAGCACCCGATACGCAGTATTTT
V gene: TRBV7-9; J gene: TRBJ1-1; D gene: .; clone size: .; CDR3 protein: CASSSRTGGTEAFF; CDR3 DNA: TGTGCCAGCAGTTCAAGGACGGGGGGCACTGAAGCTTTCTTT
V gene: TRBV25-1; J gene: TRBJ1-1; D gene: .; clone size: .; CDR3 protein: CASKKSGLGNTEAFF; CDR3 DNA: TGTGCCAGCAAAAAATCGGGGTTGGGGAACACTGAAGCTTTCTTT
V gene: TRBV21-1; J gene: TRBJ2-7; D gene: .; clone size: .; CDR3 protein: CASTHRDVAGGPVDEQYF; CDR3 DNA: TGTGCCAGCACCCACCGTGATGTAGCGGGAGGGCCGGTGGACGAGCAGTACTTC
V gene: TRBV14; J gene: TRBJ2-1; D gene: TRBD2; clone size: once; CDR3 protein: CASSQLAGTYNEQFF; CDR3 DNA: TGTGCCAGCAGCCAGCTAGCGGGGACTTACAATGAGCAGTTCTTC
V gene: TRBV11-2; J gene: TRBJ2-1; D gene: TRBD2; clone size: once; CDR3 protein: CASSNRGGQWGEQFF; CDR3 DNA: TGTGCCAGCAGTAATCGGGGGGGCCAGTGGGGCGAGCAGTTCTTC
V gene: TRBV4-3; J gene: TRBJ2-7; D gene: TRBD2; clone size: .; CDR3 protein: CASSRTHTSGVIYEQYF; CDR3 DNA: TGCGCCAGCAGCCGAACACACACTAGCGGGGTAATATACGAGCAGTACTTC
V gene: TRBV15; J gene: TRBJ1-6; D gene: TRBD1; clone size: .; CDR3 protein: CATHPGQGAGSPLHF; CDR3 DNA: TGTGCCACCCACCCGGGACAGGGGGCAGGCTCACCCCTCCACTTT
V gene: TRBV19; J gene: TRBJ1-2; D gene: .; clone size: .; CDR3 protein: CASSISGQTNYGYTF; CDR3 DNA: TGTGCCAGTAGTATATCCGGACAGACTAACTATGGCTACACCTTC